The entry below gives a single T cell receptor beta chain sequence along with its context. Antigen unknown. Data came from immunoSEQ multiplex PCR; TCRdb stores just in-frame clones and leaves some out. The sample yields approximately 110,000 clones, just over 85% seen once. This entry is derived from a study of T cell responses to AZD1222 COVID-19 vaccine. Turning to the study itself: Timing groups of about 4 and about 12 weeks for second doses were pooled.

Study-level results: Just 6 or 7 people given AZD1222 tested seropositive at baseline. Unmutated variant regions are reportedly the target of nearly half of TCRs that are spike-specific.

This clonotype originated in an adult in good health. Sequencing used peripheral blood, obtained on day 0 of AZD1222 vaccination.

CDR3 sequence reads: CASRVSYEQYF. CDR3 sequence (DNA): TGTGCCAGCCGGGTCTCCTACGAGCAGTACTTC. V is TRBV6-5 and J is TRBJ2-7, with D unclear. Between the trimmed V and J ends, which lost 8 bases and 0 bases, there was a span of 5 bases. Germline V CDR1 and CDR2: MNHEY, SVGAGI. The CDR3 runs to 11 residues.